Listed here is a single TCR beta chain. RNA transcripts served as the template for amplifying TCR beta CDR3 regions. An initial round of RT-PCR targeting the TCR CDR3 relied on the HTBI primer set. TCRdb fed the multiplex PCR reads into MiXCR, producing one record per CDR3 protein. The sample lists 45,000 to 55,000 distinct CDR3 sequences, 54% occurring once. This sample is part of a study of T cells in Graves' hyperthyroidism and ophthalmopathy. Germline trimming cut 0 bases from V and 1 base from J; bases unmatched to any gene: 0. CDR1 is LNHNV, CDR2 YYDKDF, per germline (reference sequence). The CDR3 length is 15 residues.

The receptor was isolated from a man aged 18 to 30 with Graves' hyperthyroidism. Sequencing used peripheral blood or thyroid tissue (not recorded which). V and J are TRBV15 and TRBJ1-5, with 7 nucleotides matching TRBD1. The CDR3 loop reads CATSREQGSNQPQHF. The CDR3 nucleotides are TGTGCCACCAGCAGAGAACAGGGGAGCAATCAGCCCCAGCATTTT.